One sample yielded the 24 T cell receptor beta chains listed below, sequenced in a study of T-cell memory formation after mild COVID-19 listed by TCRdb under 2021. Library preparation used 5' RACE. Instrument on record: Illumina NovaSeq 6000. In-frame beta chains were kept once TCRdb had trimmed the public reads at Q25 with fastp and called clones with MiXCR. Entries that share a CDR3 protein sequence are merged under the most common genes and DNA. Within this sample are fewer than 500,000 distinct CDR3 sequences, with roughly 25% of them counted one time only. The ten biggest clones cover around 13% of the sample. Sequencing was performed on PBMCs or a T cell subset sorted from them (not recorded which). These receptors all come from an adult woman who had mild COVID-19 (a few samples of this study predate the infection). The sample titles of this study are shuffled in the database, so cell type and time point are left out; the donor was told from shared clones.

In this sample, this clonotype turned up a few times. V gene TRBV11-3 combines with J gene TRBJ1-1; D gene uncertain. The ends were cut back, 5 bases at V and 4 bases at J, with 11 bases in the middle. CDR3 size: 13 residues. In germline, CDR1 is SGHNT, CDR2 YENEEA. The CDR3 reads CASSRPTSTEAFF. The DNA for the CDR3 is TGTGCCAGCAGCAGACCGACGAGCACTGAAGCTTTCTTT.

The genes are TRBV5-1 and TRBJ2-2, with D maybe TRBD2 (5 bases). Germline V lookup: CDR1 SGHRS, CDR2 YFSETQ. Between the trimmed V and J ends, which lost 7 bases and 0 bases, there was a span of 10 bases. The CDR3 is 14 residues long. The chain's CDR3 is CASRPGTNTGELFF. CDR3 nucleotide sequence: TGCGCCAGCCGGCCGGGAACGAACACCGGGGAGCTGTTTTTT.

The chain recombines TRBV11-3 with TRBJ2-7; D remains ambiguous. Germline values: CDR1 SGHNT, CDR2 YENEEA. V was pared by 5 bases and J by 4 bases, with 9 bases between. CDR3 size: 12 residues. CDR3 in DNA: TGTGCCAGCAGCAGAGGAGAATACGAGCAGTACTTC. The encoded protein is CASSRGEYEQYF.

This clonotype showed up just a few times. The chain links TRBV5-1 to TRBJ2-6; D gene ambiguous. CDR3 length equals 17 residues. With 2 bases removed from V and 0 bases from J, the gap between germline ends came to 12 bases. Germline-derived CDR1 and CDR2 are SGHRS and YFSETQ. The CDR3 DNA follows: TGCGCCAGCAGCTTCCCAGTACGTGACTCTGGGGCCAACGTCCTGACTTTC. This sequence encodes CASSFPVRDSGANVLTF.

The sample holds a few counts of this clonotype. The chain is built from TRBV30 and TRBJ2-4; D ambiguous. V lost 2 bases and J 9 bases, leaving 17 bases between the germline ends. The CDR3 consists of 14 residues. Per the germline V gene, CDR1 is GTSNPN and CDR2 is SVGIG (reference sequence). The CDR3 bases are TGTGCCTGGAGTCCGGGTTATGGGTCTCCCATTCAGTACTTC. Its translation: CAWSPGYGSPIQYF.

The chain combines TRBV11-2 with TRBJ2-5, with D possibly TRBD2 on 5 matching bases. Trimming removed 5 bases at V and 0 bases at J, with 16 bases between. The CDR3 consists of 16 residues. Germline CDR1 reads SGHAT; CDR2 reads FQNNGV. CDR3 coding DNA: TGTGCCAGCAGCCACGGGGAGTTCCTCGACCAAGAGACCCAGTACTTC. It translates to CASSHGEFLDQETQYF.

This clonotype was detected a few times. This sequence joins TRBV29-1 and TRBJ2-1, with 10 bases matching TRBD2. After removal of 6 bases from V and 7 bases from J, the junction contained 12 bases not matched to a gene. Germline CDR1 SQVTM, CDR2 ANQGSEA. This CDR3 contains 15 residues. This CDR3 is CSVVPSWTSGNEQFF. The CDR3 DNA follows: TGCAGCGTCGTTCCCTCCTGGACTAGCGGAAATGAGCAGTTCTTC.

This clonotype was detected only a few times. CDR3 in DNA: TGCAGTGCCACCACTAGCGGGAGTCCGGCGAGGGAGCAGTTCTTC. Its protein product is CSATTSGSPAREQFF. The chain uses TRBV20-1 and TRBJ2-1, with 11 bases identical to TRBD2. The V and J ends lost 6 bases and 10 bases, in that order; junction bases with no gene match: 14. The germline gives CDR1 DFQATT, CDR2 SNEGSKA (reference sequence). The CDR3 is made up of 15 amino acids.

The CDR3 DNA follows: TGTGCCACCAGCAGAGAGCAGGGGGCAAGGGGGCAGCCCCAGCATTTT. This encodes CATSREQGARGQPQHF. This chain connects TRBV15 to TRBJ1-5; 8 positions match TRBD1. From germline, CDR1 is LNHNV and CDR2 YYDKDF (reference sequence). The CDR3 length is 16 residues. Trimming cost V 0 bases and J 7 bases; bases outside gene matches: 8.

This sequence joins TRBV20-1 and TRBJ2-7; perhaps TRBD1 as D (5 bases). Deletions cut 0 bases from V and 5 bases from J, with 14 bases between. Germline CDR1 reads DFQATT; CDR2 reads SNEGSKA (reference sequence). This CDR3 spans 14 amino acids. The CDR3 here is CSARDRHRMHEQYF. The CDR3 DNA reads TGCAGTGCTAGAGATCGGCACAGGATGCACGAGCAGTACTTC.

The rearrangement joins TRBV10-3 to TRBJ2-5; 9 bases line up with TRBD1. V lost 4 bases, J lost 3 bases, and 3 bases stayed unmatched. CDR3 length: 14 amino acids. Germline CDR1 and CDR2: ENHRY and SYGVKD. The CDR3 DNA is TGTGCCATCAGTGGGGACAGGGTGGAAGAGACCCAGTACTTC. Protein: CAISGDRVEETQYF.

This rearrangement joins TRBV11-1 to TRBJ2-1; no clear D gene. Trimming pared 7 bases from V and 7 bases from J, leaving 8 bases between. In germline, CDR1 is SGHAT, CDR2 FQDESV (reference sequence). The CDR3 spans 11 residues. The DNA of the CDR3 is TGTGCCAGCACCCCCGTTAATGAGCAGTTCTTC. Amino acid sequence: CASTPVNEQFF.

The CDR3 protein is CASSRVFTSGSSSYNEQFF. The CDR3 DNA follows: TGTGCCAGCAGTCGAGTCTTTACTAGCGGGAGTTCCTCCTACAATGAGCAGTTCTTC. The rearrangement uses TRBV11-3 and TRBJ2-1; 11 nucleotides match TRBD2. V was pared by 6 bases and J by 0 bases, with 13 bases of the junction left unmatched. CDR1 is SGHNT and CDR2 is YENEEA in the germline V gene. This CDR3 spans 19 amino acids.

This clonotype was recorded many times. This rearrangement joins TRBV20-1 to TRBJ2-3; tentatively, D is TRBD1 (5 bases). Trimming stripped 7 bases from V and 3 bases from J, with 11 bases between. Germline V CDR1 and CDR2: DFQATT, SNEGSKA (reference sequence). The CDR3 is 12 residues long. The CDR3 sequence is CSVHPGTDTQYF. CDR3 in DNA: TGCAGTGTCCATCCAGGGACAGATACGCAGTATTTT.

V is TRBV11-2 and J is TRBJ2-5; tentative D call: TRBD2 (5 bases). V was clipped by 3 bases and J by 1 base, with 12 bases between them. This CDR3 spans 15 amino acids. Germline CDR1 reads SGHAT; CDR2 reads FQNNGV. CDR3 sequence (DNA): TGTGCCAGCAGCTTGGAGGTTTGGGGCCAAGAGACCCAGTACTTC. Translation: CASSLEVWGQETQYF.

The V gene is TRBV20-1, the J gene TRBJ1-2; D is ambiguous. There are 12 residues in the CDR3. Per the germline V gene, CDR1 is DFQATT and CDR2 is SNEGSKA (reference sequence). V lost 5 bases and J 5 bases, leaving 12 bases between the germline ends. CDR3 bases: TGCAGTGCTTTCGCAACCCTTTATGGCTACACCTTC. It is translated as CSAFATLYGYTF.

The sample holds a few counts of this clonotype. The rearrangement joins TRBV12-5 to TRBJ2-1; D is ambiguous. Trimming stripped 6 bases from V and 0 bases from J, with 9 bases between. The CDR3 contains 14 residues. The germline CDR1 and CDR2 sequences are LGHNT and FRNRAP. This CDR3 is CASGRSVSYNEQFF. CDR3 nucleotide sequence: TGTGCTAGTGGGCGGTCGGTCTCCTACAATGAGCAGTTCTTC.

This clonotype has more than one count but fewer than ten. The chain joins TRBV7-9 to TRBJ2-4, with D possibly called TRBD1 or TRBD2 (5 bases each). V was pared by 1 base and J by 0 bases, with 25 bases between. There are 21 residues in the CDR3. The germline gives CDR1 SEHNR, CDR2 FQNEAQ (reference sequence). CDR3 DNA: TGTGCCAGCAGCTTAGGGGGGACCGGAATACGACAGTTCGTAGCCAAAAACATTCAGTACTTC. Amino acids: CASSLGGTGIRQFVAKNIQYF.

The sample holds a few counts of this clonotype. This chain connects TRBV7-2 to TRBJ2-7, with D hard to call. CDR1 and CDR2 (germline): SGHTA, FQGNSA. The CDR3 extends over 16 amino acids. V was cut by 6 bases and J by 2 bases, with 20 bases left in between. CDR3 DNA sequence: TGTGCCAGCAGTTGGGGTCAGGCCAAAGTCACCTACGAGCAGTACTTC. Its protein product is CASSWGQAKVTYEQYF.

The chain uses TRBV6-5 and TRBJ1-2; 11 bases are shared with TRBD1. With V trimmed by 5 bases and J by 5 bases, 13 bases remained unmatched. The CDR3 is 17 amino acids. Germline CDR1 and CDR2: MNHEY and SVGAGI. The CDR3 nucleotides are TGTGCCAGCAGTACTTACACCGGGACAGGGGGTATATATGGCTACACCTTC. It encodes CASSTYTGTGGIYGYTF.

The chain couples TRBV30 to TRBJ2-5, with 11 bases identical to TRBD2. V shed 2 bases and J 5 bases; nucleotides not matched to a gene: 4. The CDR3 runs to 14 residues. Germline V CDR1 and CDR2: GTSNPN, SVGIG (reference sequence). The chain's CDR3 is CAWSRGLAAETQYF. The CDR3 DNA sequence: TGTGCCTGGAGTCGGGGACTAGCGGCGGAGACCCAGTACTTC.

DNA of the CDR3: TGTGCCACCAGCAGAGGGGGGACTTATGAAAAACTGTTTTTT. Protein: CATSRGGTYEKLFF. The chain has TRBV15 and TRBJ1-4; D is perhaps TRBD1 (5 bases). Trimming removed 1 base at V and 6 bases at J, with 9 bases between. Germline-derived CDR1 and CDR2 are LNHNV and YYDKDF (reference sequence). This CDR3 region has 14 residues.

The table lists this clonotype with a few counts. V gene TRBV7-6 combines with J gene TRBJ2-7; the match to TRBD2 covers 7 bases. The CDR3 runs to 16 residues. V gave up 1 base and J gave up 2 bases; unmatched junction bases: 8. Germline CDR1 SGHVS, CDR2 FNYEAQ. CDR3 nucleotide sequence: TGTGCCAGCAGCTTAGAGGGTGGCGGGAGTCCCTACGAGCAGTACTTC. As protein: CASSLEGGGSPYEQYF.

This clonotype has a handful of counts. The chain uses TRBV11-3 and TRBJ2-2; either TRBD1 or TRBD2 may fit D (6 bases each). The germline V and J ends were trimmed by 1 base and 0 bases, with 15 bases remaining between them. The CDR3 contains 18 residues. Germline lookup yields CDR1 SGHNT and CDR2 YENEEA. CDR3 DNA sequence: TGTGCCAGCAGCTTAGCTTCTTGGGGGGCCACGAACACCGGGGAGCTGTTTTTT. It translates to CASSLASWGATNTGELFF.